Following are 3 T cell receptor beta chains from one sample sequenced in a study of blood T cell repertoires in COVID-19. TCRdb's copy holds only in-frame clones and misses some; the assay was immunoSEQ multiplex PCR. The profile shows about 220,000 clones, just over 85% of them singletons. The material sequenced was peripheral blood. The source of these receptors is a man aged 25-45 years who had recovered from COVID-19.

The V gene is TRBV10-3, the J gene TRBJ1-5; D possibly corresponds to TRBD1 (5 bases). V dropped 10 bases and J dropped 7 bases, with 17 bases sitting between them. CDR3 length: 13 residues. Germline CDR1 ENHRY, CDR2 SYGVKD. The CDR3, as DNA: TGTGCCACGACAGCGGGGGGACTCCAGCCCCAGCATTTT. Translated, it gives CATTAGGLQPQHF.

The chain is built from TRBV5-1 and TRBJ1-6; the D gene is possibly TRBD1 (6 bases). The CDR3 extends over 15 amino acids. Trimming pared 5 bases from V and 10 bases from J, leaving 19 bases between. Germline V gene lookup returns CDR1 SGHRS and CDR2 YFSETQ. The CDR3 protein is CASSLAGQFRSPLHF. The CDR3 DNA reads TGCGCCAGCAGTTTAGCCGGACAGTTCAGATCACCCCTCCACTTT.

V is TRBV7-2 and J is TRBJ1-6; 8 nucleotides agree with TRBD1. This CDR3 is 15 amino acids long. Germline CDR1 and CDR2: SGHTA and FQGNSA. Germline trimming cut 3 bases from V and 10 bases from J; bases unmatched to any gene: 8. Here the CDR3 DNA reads TGTGCCAGCAGCTTCGGACAGGGCTTCAGATCACCCCTCCACTTT. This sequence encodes CASSFGQGFRSPLHF.